What follows are 21 T cell receptor beta chains derived from one specimen sequenced in a study of blood T cell repertoires in COVID-19. Data came from immunoSEQ multiplex PCR; TCRdb stores just in-frame clones and leaves some out. The sample lists approximately 82,000 clones; around 89% were seen once. The sample taken for sequencing was peripheral blood. The receptor set was obtained from a man in his 70s with active or convalescent COVID-19.

This chain links TRBV9 with TRBJ2-3; 10 bases line up with TRBD2. The V and J ends lost 5 bases and 6 bases, in that order; junction bases with no gene match: 12. Germline assignment: CDR1 SGDLS and CDR2 YYNGEE. The CDR3 totals 16 residues. The CDR3 is CASSRAASGGQDTQYF. As DNA, the CDR3 is TGTGCCAGCAGTCGGGCGGCTAGCGGGGGTCAGGATACGCAGTATTTT.

There are a few counts of this clone. V is TRBV5-4 and J is TRBJ1-1, with 8 nucleotides matching TRBD1. The V gene end was trimmed by 3 bases and the J gene end by 1 base; junction bases not matched to a gene: 2. The CDR3 runs to 14 residues. The germline V gene encodes CDR1 SGHNT and CDR2 YYREEE (reference sequence). The CDR3 bases are TGTGCCAGCAGCTCGACAGGGGAGAACACTGAAGCTTTCTTT. Amino acids: CASSSTGENTEAFF. The variable domain in full, completed from reference TRBV5-4 and TRBJ1-1, reads ETGVTQSPTHLIKTRGQQVTLRCSSQSGHNTVSWYQQALGQGPQFIFQYYREEENGRGNFPPRFSGLQFPNYSSELNVNALELDDSALYLCASSSTGENTEAFFGQGTRLTVV.

The V call is TRBV3-1 (or the pseudogene TRBV3-2), the J call TRBJ2-1; D perhaps matches TRBD2 (5 bases). Germline-derived CDR1 and CDR2 are LGHDT and YNNKEL (reference sequence). CDR3 length: 16 residues. Trimming shortened V by 1 base and J by 4 bases, and 14 bases separated the two germline ends. The CDR3: CASSQVRLAGYNEQFF. The CDR3 DNA reads as TGTGCCAGCAGCCAAGTTAGGCTAGCCGGGTACAATGAGCAGTTCTTC.

The V and J genes are TRBV24-1 and TRBJ1-1; D is uncertain. CDR3 length: 13 amino acids. Trimming removed 3 bases at V and 4 bases at J, with 8 bases between. CDR1 and CDR2 (germline): KGHDR, SFDVKD. CDR3 in DNA: TGTGCCACCAGTGATCCCCCGGGCACTGAAGCTTTCTTT. It is translated as CATSDPPGTEAFF.

The chain combines TRBV3-1 (or the pseudogene TRBV3-2) with TRBJ2-2; D unclear. The CDR3 length is 13 residues. Germline V gives CDR1 LGHDT, CDR2 YNNKEL (reference sequence). V was shortened by 3 bases and J by 8 bases, with 10 bases between the two germline ends. CDR3 residues: CASSQGRTGELFF. CDR3 sequence (DNA): TGTGCCAGCAGCCAGGGCCGTACTGGGGAGCTGTTTTTT.

The rearrangement joins TRBV30 to TRBJ1-5, with TRBD1 as a possible D gene (5 bases). The CDR3 consists of 14 residues. V dropped 0 bases and J dropped 7 bases, with 13 bases sitting between them. The germline CDR1 and CDR2 sequences are GTSNPN and SVGIG (reference sequence). CDR3 coding DNA: TGTGCCTGGAGTGTCGGGGGTCGGGGCCAGCCCCAGCATTTT. This sequence encodes CAWSVGGRGQPQHF.

The chain has TRBV28 and TRBJ2-1; 12 bases are shared with TRBD2. With 5 bases clipped from V and 1 base from J, the junction kept 9 bases outside the gene matches. CDR3 length: 18 amino acids. Germline lookup yields CDR1 MDHEN and CDR2 SYDVKM. The chain's CDR3 is CASSLAGGPGASYNEQFF. Here the CDR3 DNA reads TGTGCCAGCAGTCTAGCGGGAGGGCCGGGAGCGTCCTACAATGAGCAGTTCTTC.

This chain uses TRBV12-3 or TRBV12-4 with TRBJ1-1, with TRBD1 as a possible D gene (5 bases). V lost 6 bases and J 0 bases, leaving 8 bases between the germline ends. The CDR3 spans 13 residues. The CDR3 loop is CASSGQMNTEAFF. Here the CDR3 DNA reads TGTGCCAGCAGCGGACAAATGAACACTGAAGCTTTCTTT.

This sequence joins TRBV5-4 and TRBJ2-7, with 8 nucleotides matching TRBD2. The CDR3 length is 15 residues. In germline, CDR1 is SGHNT, CDR2 YYREEE (reference sequence). With 4 bases clipped from V and 1 base from J, the junction kept 7 bases outside the gene matches. The CDR3 region has the DNA TGTGCCAGCAGCCCCGGGGGGGTGGGTTCCTACGAGCAGTACTTC. It specifies CASSPGGVGSYEQYF.

The rearrangement joins TRBV2 to TRBJ1-5; possibly TRBD1 for D (5 bases). Germline loops: CDR1 SNHLY, CDR2 FYNNEI. The CDR3 consists of 14 residues. The germline V and J ends were trimmed by 3 bases and 11 bases, with 17 bases remaining between them. CDR3 sequence: CASSDRVRTTTQHF. CDR3 DNA sequence: TGTGCCAGCAGTGACAGGGTGAGAACAACAACCCAGCATTTT.

This clone was seen once. V and J are TRBV9 and TRBJ1-5; 9 positions match TRBD1. The CDR3 runs to 15 residues. Germline-derived CDR1 and CDR2 are SGDLS and YYNGEE. Trimming took 2 bases from V and 6 from J; bases not matched to a gene: 6. DNA for the CDR3: TGTGCCAGCAGCGTGGGACAGGGAGGTACTCAGCCCCAGCATTTT. Protein: CASSVGQGGTQPQHF.

The chain uses TRBV7-6 and TRBJ2-5, with TRBD2 identical over 7 bases. J lost 2 bases, V lost 2 bases, and 11 bases had no gene match. This CDR3 has 17 residues. Germline CDR1 and CDR2: SGHVS and FNYEAQ. CDR3 residues: CASSLLAGRPEQETQYF. In nucleotides, the CDR3 is TGTGCCAGCAGCTTACTCGCCGGGAGGCCTGAGCAAGAGACCCAGTACTTC.

The chain has TRBV30 and TRBJ2-7; 9 bases align to TRBD2. The CDR3 runs to 14 residues. Germline values: CDR1 GTSNPN, CDR2 SVGIG (reference sequence). V was clipped by 5 bases and J by 3 bases; unmatched bases: 8. For the CDR3, the DNA is TGTGCCTGGGCCTCCGGGACTAGCAGCTACGAGCAGTACTTC. This translates into CAWASGTSSYEQYF.

In DNA, the CDR3 is TGTGCCAGCAGCACCCGGGAGCCCTATACGCAGTATTTT. This gives the protein CASSTREPYTQYF. The chain is built from TRBV11-2 and TRBJ2-3; tentative D call: TRBD2 (6 bases). The germline gives CDR1 SGHAT, CDR2 FQNNGV. CDR3 length: 13 residues. The ends were cut back, 5 bases at V and 7 bases at J, with 13 bases in the middle.

The DNA for the CDR3 is TGTGCCAGCAGTTCGGCGGGGGCGCCTTACAATCAGCCCCAGCATTTT. It translates to CASSSAGAPYNQPQHF. This sequence joins TRBV28 and TRBJ1-5; TRBD1 might be the D (6 bases). This CDR3 is built from 16 residues. CDR1 and CDR2 from the germline V gene are MDHEN and SYDVKM. Between the trimmed V and J ends, which lost 4 bases and 3 bases, there was a span of 16 bases.

The chain combines TRBV30 with TRBJ1-1; TRBD1 matches at 7 bases. The CDR3 covers 13 residues. Trimming took 3 bases from V and 7 from J; bases not matched to a gene: 8. Looked up from germline, CDR1 is GTSNPN and CDR2 is SVGIG (reference sequence). The CDR3 nucleotides read TGTGCCTGGAGCTTAACAGGGGTGGGTGAAGCTTTCTTT. Its protein is CAWSLTGVGEAFF.

The chain is built from TRBV11-2 and TRBJ2-7, with 7 nucleotides matching TRBD2. Germline trimming cut 7 bases from V and 0 bases from J; bases unmatched to any gene: 18. This CDR3 is 18 amino acids long. The germline CDR1 and CDR2 sequences are SGHAT and FQNNGV. CDR3 nucleotide sequence: TGTGCCAGCACGCCCCTGGCGGGAGATGGCCTCCGCTCCTACGAGCAGTACTTC. Its translation is CASTPLAGDGLRSYEQYF.

The rearrangement joins TRBV24-1 to TRBJ1-2; 11 bases are a match to TRBD1. V gave up 1 base and J gave up 8 bases; unmatched junction bases: 5. The CDR3 is 15 amino acids. Germline V CDR1 and CDR2: KGHDR, SFDVKD. Here the CDR3 DNA reads TGTGCCACCAGTGATTTTGGACAGGGGGCGAACGGCTACACCTTC. It is translated as CATSDFGQGANGYTF.

The chain links TRBV7-2 to TRBJ1-4; no clear D gene. V dropped 4 bases and J dropped 0 bases, with 9 bases sitting between them. The germline gives CDR1 SGHTA, CDR2 FQGNSA. The CDR3 covers 15 residues. CDR3 sequence: CASSSQIATNEKLFF. DNA for the CDR3: TGTGCCAGCAGCTCACAGATTGCAACTAATGAAAAACTGTTTTTT.

The J gene is TRBJ2-7, the V gene TRBV15; D is unresolved. The CDR3 covers 14 residues. The V end lost 0 bases, the J end lost 0 bases, and 6 bases lay between the germline ends. Looked up from germline, CDR1 is LNHNV and CDR2 is YYDKDF (reference sequence). CDR3 loop: CATSRDPGSYEQYF. The CDR3 bases are TGTGCCACCAGCAGAGATCCCGGCTCCTACGAGCAGTACTTC.

J is TRBJ1-3 and V is TRBV18, with D tentatively TRBD1 (5 bases). Trimming pared 3 bases from V and 0 bases from J, leaving 12 bases between. The CDR3 extends over 16 amino acids. Germline V gene lookup returns CDR1 KGHSH and CDR2 LQKENI. The CDR3 loop reads CASSPRRQSSGNTIYF. The DNA of the CDR3 is TGTGCCAGCTCACCGCGGCGACAGAGCTCTGGAAACACCATATATTTT.